Below, 14 T cell receptor beta chains from the same sample are listed, as sequenced in a study of type 1 regulatory T cells. These receptors are not linked to any known antigen. In TCRdb, the reads were re-called with MiXCR into one record per CDR3 protein. The data show approximately 25,000 distinct CDR3 sequences, with roughly half seen just once and 4.8% held by the top ten. Sequencing was performed on cultured T cells, either the whole culture or a sorted T cell fraction (not recorded which). Receptor source: a human donor in good health.

This chain connects TRBV7-9 to TRBJ1-6; a possible D gene is TRBD1 (6 bases). The CDR3 sequence is 14 residues long. Germline V gene lookup returns CDR1 SEHNR and CDR2 FQNEAQ (reference sequence). V shed 5 bases and J shed 5 bases, with 10 bases lying between them. CDR3 loop: CASSPDRNNSPLHF. Written as DNA, the CDR3 is TGTGCCAGCAGCCCCGACAGGAATAATTCACCCCTCCACTTT. The full variable domain, with the rest looked up from reference TRBV7-9 and TRBJ1-6, is DTGVSQNPRHKITKRGQNVTFRCDPISEHNRLYWYRQTLGQGPEFLTYFQNEAQLEKSRLLSDRFSAERPKGSFSTLEIQRTEQGDSAMYLCASSPDRNNSPLHFGNGTRLTVT.

In its sample, this clonotype ranks as medium-sized. The CDR3 region is CASSFAASGANVLTF. DNA for the CDR3: TGTGCCAGCAGTTTCGCGGCCTCTGGGGCCAACGTCCTGACTTTC. The genes are TRBV28 and TRBJ2-6; D not certain. This CDR3 has 15 residues. Trimming removed 3 bases at V and 0 bases at J, with 6 bases between. Looked up from germline, CDR1 is MDHEN and CDR2 is SYDVKM.

There are a few counts of this clonotype. V usage is TRBV7-9 and J usage is TRBJ1-1; the match to TRBD1 covers 11 bases. Germline CDR1 is SEHNR and CDR2 is FQNEAQ (reference sequence). V trimming: 0 bases; J trimming: 4 bases; junction bases outside the gene matches: 4. The CDR3 runs 16 residues. The CDR3 spells CASSLAVGQGVTEAFF. For the CDR3, the DNA is TGTGCCAGCAGCTTAGCGGTGGGACAGGGGGTCACTGAAGCTTTCTTT.

The V call is TRBV7-9, the J call TRBJ2-1; D is perhaps TRBD2 (6 bases). Germline V lookup: CDR1 SEHNR, CDR2 FQNEAQ (reference sequence). The CDR3 runs 12 residues. Trimming removed 1 base from V and 12 bases from J, with 10 bases in between. CDR3 in amino acids: CASSLGQGGQFF. CDR3 bases: TGTGCCAGCAGCTTAGGGCAGGGAGGGCAGTTCTTC.

The CDR3 DNA sequence: TGTGCCAGCAGGGGGACAGTAGGAGAGACCCAGTACTTC. Translation gives CASRGTVGETQYF. This chain connects TRBV6-5 to TRBJ2-5; 7 nucleotides agree with TRBD1. From germline, CDR1 is MNHEY and CDR2 SVGAGI. V was pared by 6 bases and J by 4 bases, with 5 bases of the junction left unmatched. The CDR3 runs 13 residues.

This clonotype is judged medium-sized (0.01 to 0.1%). The rearrangement links TRBV20-1 to TRBJ1-4; D call uncertain. Looked up from germline, CDR1 is DFQATT and CDR2 is SNEGSKA (reference sequence). The V gene lost 0 bases and the J gene lost 8 bases, with 13 bases spanning the gap. The CDR3 is 14 amino acids. The CDR3 here is CSARDRSLSEKLFF. CDR3 bases: TGCAGTGCTAGAGATCGCAGTTTGTCCGAAAAACTGTTTTTT.

Ten or more counts support this clonotype. V gene TRBV12-3 or TRBV12-4 combines with J gene TRBJ1-1, with 7 nucleotides matching TRBD1. The CDR3 runs to 15 residues. V trimming: 6 bases; J trimming: 1 base; junction bases outside the gene matches: 8. In DNA, the CDR3 is TGTGCCAGCAGGGCGACAGGGCGGAGGAACACTGAAGCTTTCTTT. Its translation is CASRATGRRNTEAFF.

The genes are TRBV5-1 and TRBJ1-2; possible D gene TRBD1, 5 bases. The germline V gene has CDR1 SGHRS and CDR2 YFSETQ. The CDR3 runs 15 residues. The ends were cut back, 4 bases at V and 0 bases at J, with 13 bases in the middle. Here the CDR3 reads CASSAGHQANYGYTF. Written as DNA, the CDR3 is TGCGCCAGCAGCGCCGGACACCAAGCTAACTATGGCTACACCTTC.

V gene TRBV20-1 combines with J gene TRBJ2-3, with TRBD2 as a possible D gene (7 bases). The V gene lost 6 bases and the J gene lost 1 base, with 11 bases spanning the gap. Per the germline V gene, CDR1 is DFQATT and CDR2 is SNEGSKA (reference sequence). This CDR3 has 13 amino acids. CDR3 nucleotides: TGCAGTGCGAAAGGGGGGGGCACAGATACGCAGTATTTT. Its translation: CSAKGGGTDTQYF.

This clonotype appeared a few times. DNA for the CDR3: TGTGCCAGCAGCACGTTAGATGAGCAGTTCTTC. The encoded protein is CASSTLDEQFF. The rearrangement links TRBV6-6 to TRBJ2-1; D is uncertain. This CDR3 has 11 residues. Germline V gene sequence: CDR1 MNHNY, CDR2 SVGAGI (reference sequence). Trimming shortened V by 6 bases and J by 8 bases, and 8 bases separated the two germline ends.

On this clonotype: One junction end does not reproduce the germline sequence, and a read error may be involved. The gene calls are TRBV6-6 and TRBJ1-1; the D is unclear. Germline lookup yields CDR1 MNHNY and CDR2 SVGAGI (reference sequence). This CDR3 spans 12 amino acids. CDR3 nucleotides: TGTGCCAGCCGCTACGGAGACACCGAAGCTTTCTTT. Its translation: CASRYGDTEAFF.

The CDR3 DNA reads as TGTGCCAGCAGTAGGGACAGATCCAATCAGCCCCAGCATTTT. Its translation is CASSRDRSNQPQHF. The genes are TRBV12-3 or TRBV12-4 and TRBJ1-5, with 7 positions matching TRBD1. V dropped 5 bases and J dropped 3; count of bases not matched to a gene: 4. This CDR3 contains 14 residues.

This clonotype appeared many times. V usage is TRBV9 and J usage is TRBJ1-6, with TRBD1 as a possible D gene (6 bases). V was trimmed by 0 bases and J by 11 bases, leaving 15 bases between them. There are 15 residues in the CDR3. Germline assignment: CDR1 SGDLS and CDR2 YYNGEE. The CDR3 DNA is TGTGCCAGCAGCGTAGCTGCGACGGGGGCCACACCCCTCCACTTT. It translates to CASSVAATGATPLHF.

This rearrangement joins TRBV18 to TRBJ2-7, with D possibly matching TRBD1 (5 bases). The CDR3 extends over 18 amino acids. V shed 5 bases and J shed 0 bases, with 23 bases lying between them. The germline gives CDR1 KGHSH, CDR2 LQKENI. CDR3 region: CASSNTNNPGLTSYEQYF. Written as DNA, the CDR3 is TGTGCCAGCTCAAACACCAATAACCCAGGGCTCACCTCCTACGAGCAGTACTTC.